These 5 T cell receptor beta chains came from one sample sequenced in a study of spatial heterogeneity in lung cancer. As to time point: sample taken at primary tumor resection. No cells were sorted before sequencing. The whole RNA sequenced was extracted from tumor, nontumor lung or frozen PBMC. TCRdb re-called the 5' RACE reads through MiXCR, storing one row per CDR3 protein. The repertoire holds more than 20,000 distinct CDR3 sequences, with around 5% as singletons. The sample consisted of PBMCs, taken at surgery. The origin of the receptors is a male donor with early-stage non-small cell lung cancer.

This clonotype was detected a few times. The chain has TRBV7-2 and TRBJ2-7, with 12 bases matching TRBD1. Germline V gives CDR1 SGHTA, CDR2 FQGNSA. CDR3 size: 16 residues. Germline trimming cut 5 bases from V and 4 bases from J; bases unmatched to any gene: 9. Written as DNA, the CDR3 is TGTGCCAGCAGCCTTACCGGGACAGGGGGCAGGTACGAGCAGTACTTC. Amino acid sequence: CASSLTGTGGRYEQYF.

This clonotype was found many times. The chain employs TRBV14 and TRBJ1-1; no reliable D call. Germline-derived CDR1 and CDR2 are SGHDN and FVKESK. The V and J ends lost 4 bases and 0 bases respectively, with 6 bases between them. The CDR3 covers 13 residues. This chain's CDR3 is CASSPFMNTEAFF. The CDR3 bases are TGTGCCAGCAGCCCGTTTATGAACACTGAAGCTTTCTTT.

This clonotype was counted only a few times. The V call is TRBV18, the J call TRBJ1-2; 7 bases are shared with TRBD1. The V gene's germline CDR1 is KGHSH and CDR2 LQKENI. Trimming removed 3 bases from V and 1 base from J; junction bases left unmatched: 5. The CDR3 spans 15 residues. This CDR3 is CASSPGQSNNYGYTF. In DNA form, the CDR3 reads TGTGCCAGCTCACCGGGACAGTCGAATAACTATGGCTACACCTTC.

This clonotype appeared many times. CDR3 region: CASSSRGLLYGYTF. The CDR3 nucleotides are TGTGCCAGCAGTTCCAGGGGGCTTTTGTATGGCTACACCTTC. V usage is TRBV27 and J usage is TRBJ1-2; 8 nucleotides match TRBD1. The length of the CDR3 is 14 residues. Trimming cost V 4 bases and J 5 bases; bases outside gene matches: 6. Germline loops: CDR1 MNHEY, CDR2 SMNVEV (reference sequence).

The chain employs TRBV7-3 and TRBJ2-5, with 8 nucleotides matching TRBD1. The CDR3 is 15 residues long. V was pared by 5 bases and J by 5 bases, with 10 bases of the junction left unmatched. CDR1 and CDR2 (germline): SGHTA, FQGTGA. CDR3: CASSEKQGGFETQYF. The CDR3 nucleotides are TGTGCCAGCAGCGAAAAACAGGGGGGCTTTGAGACCCAGTACTTC.